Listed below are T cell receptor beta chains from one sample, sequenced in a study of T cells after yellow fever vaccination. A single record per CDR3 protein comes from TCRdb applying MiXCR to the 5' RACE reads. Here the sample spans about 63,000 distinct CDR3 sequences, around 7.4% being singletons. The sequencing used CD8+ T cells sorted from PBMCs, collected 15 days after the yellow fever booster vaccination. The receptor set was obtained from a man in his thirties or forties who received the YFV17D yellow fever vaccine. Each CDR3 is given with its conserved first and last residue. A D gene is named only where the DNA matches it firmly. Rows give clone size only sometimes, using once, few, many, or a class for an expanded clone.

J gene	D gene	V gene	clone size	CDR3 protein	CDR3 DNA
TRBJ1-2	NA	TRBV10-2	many	CASSEALLDYGYTF	TGCGCCAGCAGTGAAGCGCTTTTGGACTATGGCTACACCTTC
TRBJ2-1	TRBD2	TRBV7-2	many	CATRLAGGPYNEQFF	TGTGCCACGAGACTAGCGGGGGGGCCCTACAATGAGCAGTTCTTC
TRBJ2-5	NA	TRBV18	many	CASSPYPGETQYF	TGTGCCAGCTCACCATACCCGGGGGAGACCCAGTACTTC
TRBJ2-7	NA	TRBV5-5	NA	CASSLREQYF	TGTGCCAGCAGCCTGAGGGAGCAGTACTTC
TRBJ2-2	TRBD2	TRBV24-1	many	CATSDLRGLAGLRNTGELFF	TGTGCCACCAGTGATCTCCGCGGACTAGCGGGCCTTAGGAACACCGGGGAGCTGTTTTTT
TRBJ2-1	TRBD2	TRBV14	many	CASSRYSGSSYNEQFF	TGTGCCAGCAGCCGATACAGCGGGAGCTCCTACAATGAGCAGTTCTTC
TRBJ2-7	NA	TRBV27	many	CASSPNPAYYEQYF	TGTGCCAGCAGCCCTAACCCGGCGTACTACGAGCAGTACTTC
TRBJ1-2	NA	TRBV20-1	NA	CSAREEGGTNYGYTF	TGCAGTGCTAGAGAGGAAGGGGGGACCAACTATGGCTACACCTTC
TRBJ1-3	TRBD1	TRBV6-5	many	CASSYSIAQDRGRNTIYF	TGTGCCAGCAGTTACTCGATTGCCCAGGACAGGGGGCGAAACACCATATATTTT
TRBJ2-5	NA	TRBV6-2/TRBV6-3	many	CASRAEETQYF	TGTGCCAGCAGAGCTGAGGAGACCCAGTACTTC
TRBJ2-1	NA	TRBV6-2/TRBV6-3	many	CASSYGGYNEQFF	TGTGCCAGCAGTTACGGCGGTTACAATGAGCAGTTCTTC
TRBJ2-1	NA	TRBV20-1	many	CSARVSIEQFF	TGCAGTGCTAGAGTTTCCATCGAGCAGTTCTTC
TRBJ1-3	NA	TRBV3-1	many	CASARGASSGNTIYF	TGTGCCAGCGCCCGGGGAGCCTCCTCTGGAAACACCATATATTTT
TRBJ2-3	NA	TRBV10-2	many	CASSELSGVDTQYF	TGCGCCAGCAGTGAGTTGTCAGGGGTAGATACGCAGTATTTT
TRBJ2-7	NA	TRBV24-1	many	CATSARGYEQYF	TGTGCCACCAGTGCGAGGGGTTACGAGCAGTACTTC
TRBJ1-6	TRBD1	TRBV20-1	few	CSARTQGASYNSPLHF	TGCAGTGCTAGAACGCAGGGGGCATCCTATAATTCACCCCTCCACTTT
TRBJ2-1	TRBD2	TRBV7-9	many	CASNLAGNYNEQFF	TGTGCCAGTAATCTAGCGGGAAACTACAATGAGCAGTTCTTC
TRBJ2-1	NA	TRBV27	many	CASSLSIVYEQFF	TGTGCCAGCAGTTTATCGATCGTTTATGAGCAGTTCTTC
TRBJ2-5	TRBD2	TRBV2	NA	CASSDPVDLAAVGTQYF	TGTGCCAGCAGCGACCCTGTGGATCTAGCGGCTGTAGGGACCCAGTACTTC
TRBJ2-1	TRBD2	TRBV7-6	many	CASSLVAGEYNEQFF	TGTGCCAGCAGCTTAGTAGCGGGTGAATACAATGAGCAGTTCTTC
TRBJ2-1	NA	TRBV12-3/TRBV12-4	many	CASSFSAQGNEQFF	TGTGCCAGCAGTTTTTCCGCTCAGGGCAATGAGCAGTTCTTC
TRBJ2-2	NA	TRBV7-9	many	CASSFTGPGELFF	TGTGCCAGCAGTTTTACAGGCCCCGGGGAGCTGTTTTTT
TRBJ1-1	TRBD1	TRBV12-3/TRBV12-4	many	CASSSLDRTGPEAFF	TGTGCCAGCAGTTCGCTTGACCGGACAGGCCCCGAGGCTTTCTTT
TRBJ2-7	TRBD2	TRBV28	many	CASRRLAGAYEQYF	TGTGCCAGCAGGCGACTAGCGGGAGCCTACGAGCAGTACTTC
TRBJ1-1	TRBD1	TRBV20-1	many	CSARGTGVPGAFF	TGCAGTGCTAGAGGGACAGGGGTTCCGGGAGCTTTCTTT
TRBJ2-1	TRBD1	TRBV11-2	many	CASSPGQQILQNEQFF	TGTGCCAGCAGCCCGGGACAGCAGATACTACAGAATGAGCAGTTCTTC
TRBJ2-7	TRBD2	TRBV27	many	CASRAGGIHEQYF	TGTGCCAGTCGCGCGGGAGGAATTCACGAGCAGTACTTC
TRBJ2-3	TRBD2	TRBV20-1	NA	CSAETSGIADTQYF	TGCAGTGCAGAAACTAGCGGGATTGCAGATACGCAGTATTTT
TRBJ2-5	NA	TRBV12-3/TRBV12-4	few	CASSLVVETQYF	TGTGCCAGCAGTTTAGTCGTGGAGACCCAGTACTTC
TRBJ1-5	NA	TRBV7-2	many	CASSLVQGSNQPQHF	TGTGCCAGCAGCTTAGTTCAGGGTTCCAATCAGCCCCAGCATTTT
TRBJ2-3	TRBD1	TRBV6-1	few	CASSLDPLGTGAWNTQYF	TGTGCCAGCAGCCTTGACCCACTCGGGACAGGTGCTTGGAATACGCAGTATTTT
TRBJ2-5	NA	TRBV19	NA	CASSIGLRETQYF	TGTGCCAGTAGTATTGGACTAAGAGAGACCCAGTACTTC
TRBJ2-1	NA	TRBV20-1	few	CSAPTEGTDYRTRNEQFF	TGCAGTGCCCCAACCGAGGGAACCGACTATCGAACCAGAAATGAGCAGTTCTTC
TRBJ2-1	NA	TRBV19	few	CASSIRGHNEQFF	TGTGCCAGTAGTATACGAGGGCACAATGAGCAGTTCTTC
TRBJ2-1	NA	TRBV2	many	CASSAGANEQFF	TGTGCCAGCAGTGCGGGGGCGAATGAGCAGTTCTTC
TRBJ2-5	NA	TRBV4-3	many	CASSQELGDETQYF	TGCGCCAGCAGCCAAGAATTGGGGGACGAGACCCAGTACTTC
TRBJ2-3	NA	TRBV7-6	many	CASSLRVGVGDTQYF	TGTGCCAGCAGCTTAAGGGTGGGGGTCGGAGATACGCAGTATTTT
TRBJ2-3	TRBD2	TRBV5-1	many	CASSLGLAVTMRDTQYF	TGCGCCAGCAGCTTGGGCCTAGCGGTGACAATGAGAGATACGCAGTATTTT
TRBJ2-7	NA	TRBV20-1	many	CSARGPGQASYEQYF	TGCAGTGCTAGAGGCCCGGGACAAGCCTCCTACGAGCAGTACTTC
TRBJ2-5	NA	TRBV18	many	CASSPREPVQETQYF	TGTGCCAGCTCACCAAGGGAACCGGTACAAGAGACCCAGTACTTC
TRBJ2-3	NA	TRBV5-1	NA	CASSFLASDTQYF	TGCGCCAGCAGCTTTCTAGCGTCCGATACGCAGTATTTT
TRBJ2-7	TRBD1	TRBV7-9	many	CASSLGQRSSYEQYF	TGTGCCAGCAGCTTGGGACAGAGAAGCTCCTACGAGCAGTACTTC
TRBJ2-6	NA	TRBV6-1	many	CASREGAGANVLTF	TGTGCCAGCAGAGAGGGGGCTGGGGCCAACGTCCTGACTTTC
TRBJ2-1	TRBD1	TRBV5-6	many	CASTTGGGEQFF	TGTGCCAGCACGACAGGGGGAGGTGAGCAGTTCTTC
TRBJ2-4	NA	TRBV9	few	CASSVGDIQYF	TGTGCCAGCAGCGTAGGCGACATTCAGTACTTC
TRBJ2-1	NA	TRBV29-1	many	CSLMDREHEQFF	TGCAGCCTGATGGATCGGGAGCACGAGCAGTTCTTC
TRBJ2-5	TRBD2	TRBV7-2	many	CASSLSVLAAQETQYF	TGTGCCAGCAGCTTATCAGTACTAGCGGCCCAAGAGACCCAGTACTTC
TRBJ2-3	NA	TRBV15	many	CATSTEGGTDTQYF	TGTGCCACCAGCACAGAGGGGGGAACGGATACGCAGTATTTT
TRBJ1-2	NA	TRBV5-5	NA	CASSFSDSYGYTF	TGTGCCAGCAGCTTTTCGGACAGCTATGGCTACACCTTC
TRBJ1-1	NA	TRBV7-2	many	CASSSRQNTEAFF	TGTGCCAGCAGCTCCAGACAGAACACTGAAGCTTTCTTT
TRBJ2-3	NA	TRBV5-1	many	CASSWAGSTDTQYF	TGCGCCAGCAGCTGGGCGGGGAGCACAGATACGCAGTATTTT
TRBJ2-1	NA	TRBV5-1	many	CASSLARPTAYNEQFF	TGCGCCAGCAGCTTGGCCAGACCAACGGCCTACAATGAGCAGTTCTTC
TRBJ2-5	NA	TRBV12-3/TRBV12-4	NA	CASSLAHSSYQETQYF	TGTGCCAGCAGTTTAGCGCACTCATCTTACCAAGAGACCCAGTACTTC